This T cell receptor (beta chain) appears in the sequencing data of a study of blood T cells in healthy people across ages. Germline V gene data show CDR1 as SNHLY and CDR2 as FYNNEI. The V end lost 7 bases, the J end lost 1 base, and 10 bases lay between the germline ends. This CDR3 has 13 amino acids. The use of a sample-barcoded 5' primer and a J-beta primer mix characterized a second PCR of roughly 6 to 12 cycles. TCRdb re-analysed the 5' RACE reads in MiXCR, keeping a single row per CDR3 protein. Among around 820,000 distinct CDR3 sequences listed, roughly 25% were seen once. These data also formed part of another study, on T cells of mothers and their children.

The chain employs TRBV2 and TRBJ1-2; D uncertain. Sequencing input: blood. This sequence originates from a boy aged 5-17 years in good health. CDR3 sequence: CASKMDSNYGYTF. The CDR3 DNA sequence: TGTGCCAGCAAGATGGATAGTAACTATGGCTACACCTTC.